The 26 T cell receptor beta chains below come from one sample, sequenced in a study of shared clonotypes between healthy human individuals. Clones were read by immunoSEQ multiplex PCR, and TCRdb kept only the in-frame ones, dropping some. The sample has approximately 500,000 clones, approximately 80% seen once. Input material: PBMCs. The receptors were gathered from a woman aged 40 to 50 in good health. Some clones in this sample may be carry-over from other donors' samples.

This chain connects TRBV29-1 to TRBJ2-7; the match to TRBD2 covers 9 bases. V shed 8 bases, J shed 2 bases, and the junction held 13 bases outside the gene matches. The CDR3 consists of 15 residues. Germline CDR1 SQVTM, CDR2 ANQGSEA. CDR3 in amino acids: CSPRGGHMGTYEQYF. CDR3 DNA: TGCAGCCCGCGGGGGGGGCATATGGGAACCTACGAGCAGTACTTC.

CDR3 DNA sequence: TGTGCCAGCCTTGATCCCGGGACGATTGGGGGCTACACCTTC. This encodes CASLDPGTIGGYTF. The genes are TRBV6-6 and TRBJ1-2; D is perhaps TRBD1 (5 bases). Trimming removed 8 bases at V and 8 bases at J, with 21 bases between. The germline gives CDR1 MNHNY, CDR2 SVGAGI (reference sequence). The CDR3 is 14 amino acids.

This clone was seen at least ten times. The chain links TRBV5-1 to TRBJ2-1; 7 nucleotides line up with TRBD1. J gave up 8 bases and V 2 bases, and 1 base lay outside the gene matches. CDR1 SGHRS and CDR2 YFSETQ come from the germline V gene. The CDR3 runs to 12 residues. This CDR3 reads CASSLQGHEQFF. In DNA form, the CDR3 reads TGCGCCAGCAGCTTACAGGGGCATGAGCAGTTCTTC.

The CDR3: CASSQEGLAAYNEQFF. As DNA, the CDR3 is TGCGCCAGCAGCCAAGAAGGACTAGCGGCCTACAATGAGCAGTTCTTC. The chain couples TRBV4-3 to TRBJ2-1, with 10 bases fitting TRBD2. Germline V lookup: CDR1 LGHNA, CDR2 YSLEER. V gave up 0 bases and J gave up 2 bases; unmatched junction bases: 1. This CDR3 region has 16 residues.

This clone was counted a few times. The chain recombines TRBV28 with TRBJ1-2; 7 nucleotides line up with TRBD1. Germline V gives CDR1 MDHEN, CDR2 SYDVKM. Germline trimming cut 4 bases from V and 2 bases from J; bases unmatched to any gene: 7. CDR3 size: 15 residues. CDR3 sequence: CASSSDRTGNYGYTF. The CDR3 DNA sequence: TGTGCCAGCAGTTCGGACCGGACAGGCAACTATGGCTACACCTTC.

CDR3 in amino acids: CASSQGQGEVQPQHF. The CDR3 bases are TGCGCCAGCAGCCAGGGACAGGGTGAGGTGCAGCCCCAGCATTTT. The chain uses TRBV4-1 and TRBJ1-5, with 9 nucleotides matching TRBD1. The V and J ends lost 3 bases and 7 bases, in that order; junction bases with no gene match: 7. Germline CDR1 reads MGHRA; CDR2 reads YSYEKL. This CDR3 region has 15 residues.

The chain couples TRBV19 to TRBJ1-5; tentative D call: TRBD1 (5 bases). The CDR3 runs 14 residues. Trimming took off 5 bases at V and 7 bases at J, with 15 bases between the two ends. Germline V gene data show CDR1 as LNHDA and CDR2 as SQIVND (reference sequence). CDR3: CASSALPGGQPQHF. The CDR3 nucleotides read TGTGCCAGTAGTGCACTTCCGGGGGGGCAGCCCCAGCATTTT. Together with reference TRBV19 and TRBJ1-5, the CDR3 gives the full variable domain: DGGITQSPKYLFRKEGQNVTLSCEQNLNHDAMYWYRQDPGQGLRLIYYSQIVNDFQKGDIAEGYSVSREKKESFPLTVTSAQKNPTAFYLCASSALPGGQPQHFGDGTRLSIL.

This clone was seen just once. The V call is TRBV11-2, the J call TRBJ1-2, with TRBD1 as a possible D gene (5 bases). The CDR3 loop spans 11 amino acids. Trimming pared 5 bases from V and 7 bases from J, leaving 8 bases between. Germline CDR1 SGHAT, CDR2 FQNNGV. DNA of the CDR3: TGTGCCAGCAGCCCAGGGTTTGGCTACACCTTC. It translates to CASSPGFGYTF.

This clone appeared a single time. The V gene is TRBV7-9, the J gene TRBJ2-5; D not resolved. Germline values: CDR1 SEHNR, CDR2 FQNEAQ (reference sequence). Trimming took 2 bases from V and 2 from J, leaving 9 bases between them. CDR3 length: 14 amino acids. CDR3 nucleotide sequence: TGTGCCAGCAGCTTAACGGGCACGCAAGAGACCCAGTACTTC. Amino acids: CASSLTGTQETQYF.

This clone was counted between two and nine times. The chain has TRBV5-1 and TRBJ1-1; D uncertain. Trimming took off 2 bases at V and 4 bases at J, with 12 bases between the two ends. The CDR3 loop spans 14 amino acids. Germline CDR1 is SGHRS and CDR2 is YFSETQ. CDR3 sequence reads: CASSLETTGTEAFF. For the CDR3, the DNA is TGCGCCAGCAGCTTAGAGACAACGGGCACTGAAGCTTTCTTT.

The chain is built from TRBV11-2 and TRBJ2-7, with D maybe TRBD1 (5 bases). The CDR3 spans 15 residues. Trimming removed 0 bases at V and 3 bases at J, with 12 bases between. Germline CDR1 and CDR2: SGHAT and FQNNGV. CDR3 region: CASSLEAGYYYEQYF. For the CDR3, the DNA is TGTGCCAGCAGCTTAGAGGCAGGGTATTACTACGAGCAGTACTTC.

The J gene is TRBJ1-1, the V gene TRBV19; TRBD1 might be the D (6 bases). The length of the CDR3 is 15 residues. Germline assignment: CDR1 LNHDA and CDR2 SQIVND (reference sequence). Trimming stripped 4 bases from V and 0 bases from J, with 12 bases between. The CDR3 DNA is TGTGCCAGTAGTACCGGGGGCTGGATGAACACTGAAGCTTTCTTT. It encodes CASSTGGWMNTEAFF.

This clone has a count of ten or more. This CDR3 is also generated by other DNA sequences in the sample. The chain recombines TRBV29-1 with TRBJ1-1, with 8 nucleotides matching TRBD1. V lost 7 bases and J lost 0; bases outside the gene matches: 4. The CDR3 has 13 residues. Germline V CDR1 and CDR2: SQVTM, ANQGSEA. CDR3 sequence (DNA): TGCAGCGCAGGACAGGGAATGAACACTGAAGCTTTCTTT. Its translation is CSAGQGMNTEAFF.

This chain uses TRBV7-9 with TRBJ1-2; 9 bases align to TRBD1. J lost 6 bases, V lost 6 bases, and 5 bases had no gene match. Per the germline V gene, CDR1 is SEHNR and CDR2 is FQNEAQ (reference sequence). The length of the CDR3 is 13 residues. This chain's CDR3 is CASRSGQGDGYTF. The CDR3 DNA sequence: TGTGCCAGCAGGTCGGGACAGGGTGATGGCTACACCTTC.

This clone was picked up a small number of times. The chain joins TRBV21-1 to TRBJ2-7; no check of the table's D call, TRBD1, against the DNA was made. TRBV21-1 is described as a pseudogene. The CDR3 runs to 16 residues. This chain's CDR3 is CASSKVRARSSYEQYF. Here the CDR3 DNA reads TGTGCCAGCAGCAAAGTCAGGGCCAGGAGCTCCTACGAGCAGTACTTC.

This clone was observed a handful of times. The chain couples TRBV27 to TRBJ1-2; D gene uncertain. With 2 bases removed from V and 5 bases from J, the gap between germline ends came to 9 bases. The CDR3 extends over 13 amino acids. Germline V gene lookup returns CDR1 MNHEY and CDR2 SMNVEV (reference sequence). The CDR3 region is CASSLGPGYGYTF. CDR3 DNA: TGTGCCAGCAGTTTAGGTCCGGGGTATGGCTACACCTTC.

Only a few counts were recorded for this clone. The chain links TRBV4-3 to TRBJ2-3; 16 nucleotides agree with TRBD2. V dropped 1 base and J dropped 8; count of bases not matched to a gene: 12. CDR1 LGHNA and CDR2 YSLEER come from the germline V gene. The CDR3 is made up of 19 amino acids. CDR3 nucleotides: TGCGCCAGCAGCCAAGGGGGTGGGACTAGCGGGAGGGCCGGGGCTACGCAGTATTTT. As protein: CASSQGGGTSGRAGATQYF.

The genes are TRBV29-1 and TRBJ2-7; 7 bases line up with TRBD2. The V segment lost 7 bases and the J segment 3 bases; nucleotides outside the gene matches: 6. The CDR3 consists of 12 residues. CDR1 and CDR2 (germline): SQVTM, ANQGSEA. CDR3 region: CSGSGHNYEQYF. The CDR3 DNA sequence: TGCAGCGGTAGCGGGCACAACTACGAGCAGTACTTC.

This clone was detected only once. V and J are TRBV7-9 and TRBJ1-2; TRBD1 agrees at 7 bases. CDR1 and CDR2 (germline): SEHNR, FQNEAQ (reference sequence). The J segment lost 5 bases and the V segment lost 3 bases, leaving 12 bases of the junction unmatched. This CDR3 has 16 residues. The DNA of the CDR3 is TGTGCCAGCAGCTTTGGGACAGCCGGGGGTTTTTATGGCTACACCTTC. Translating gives CASSFGTAGGFYGYTF.

The CDR3 coding sequence is TGTGCCAGCAGTTTACGGACAGGGAGATCACCCCTCCACTTT. Its translation is CASSLRTGRSPLHF. This chain joins TRBV28 and TRBJ1-6; 8 bases match TRBD1. With 2 bases clipped from V and 10 bases from J, the junction kept 4 bases outside the gene matches. Germline CDR1 is MDHEN and CDR2 is SYDVKM. The CDR3 length is 14 residues.

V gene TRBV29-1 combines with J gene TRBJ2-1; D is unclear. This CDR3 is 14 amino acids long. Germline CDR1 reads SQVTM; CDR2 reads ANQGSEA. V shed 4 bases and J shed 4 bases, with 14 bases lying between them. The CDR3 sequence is CSVGLPSIYNEQFF. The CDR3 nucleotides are TGCAGCGTTGGGCTTCCTTCTATTTACAATGAGCAGTTCTTC.

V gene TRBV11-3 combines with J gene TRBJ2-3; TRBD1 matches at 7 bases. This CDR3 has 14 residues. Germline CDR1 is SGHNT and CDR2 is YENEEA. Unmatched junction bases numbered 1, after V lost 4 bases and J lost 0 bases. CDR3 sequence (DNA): TGTGCCAGCAGCTCGGGACAGAGCACAGATACGCAGTATTTT. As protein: CASSSGQSTDTQYF.

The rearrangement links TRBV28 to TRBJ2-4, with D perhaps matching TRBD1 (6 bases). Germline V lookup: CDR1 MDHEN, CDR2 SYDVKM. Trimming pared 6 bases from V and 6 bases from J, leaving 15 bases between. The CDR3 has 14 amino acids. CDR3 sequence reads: CASSRGDWGNIQYF. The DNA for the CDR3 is TGTGCCAGCAGCAGGGGAGATTGGGGAAACATTCAGTACTTC.

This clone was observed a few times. The CDR3 bases are TGCGCCAGCAGCTTTATGATCGGCGGGGGGGAAGAGACCCAGTACTTC. Translating gives CASSFMIGGGEETQYF. This chain connects TRBV5-1 to TRBJ2-5; 9 nucleotides agree with TRBD2. The CDR3 covers 16 residues. The V gene's germline CDR1 is SGHRS and CDR2 YFSETQ. Trimming took 2 bases from V and 3 from J; bases not matched to a gene: 8.

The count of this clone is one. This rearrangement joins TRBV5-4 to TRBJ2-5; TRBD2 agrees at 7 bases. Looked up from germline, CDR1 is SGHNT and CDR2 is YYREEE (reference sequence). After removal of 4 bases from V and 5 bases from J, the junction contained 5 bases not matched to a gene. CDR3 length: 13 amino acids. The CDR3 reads CASSPVGGETQYF. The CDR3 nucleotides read TGTGCCAGCAGCCCAGTGGGAGGGGAGACCCAGTACTTC.

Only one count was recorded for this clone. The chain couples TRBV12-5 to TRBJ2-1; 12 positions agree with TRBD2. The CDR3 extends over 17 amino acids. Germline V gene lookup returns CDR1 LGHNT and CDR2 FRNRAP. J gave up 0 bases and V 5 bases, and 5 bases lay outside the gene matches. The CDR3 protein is CASGPGLAGSSYNEQFF. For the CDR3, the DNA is TGTGCTAGTGGTCCTGGACTAGCGGGGTCCTCCTACAATGAGCAGTTCTTC.